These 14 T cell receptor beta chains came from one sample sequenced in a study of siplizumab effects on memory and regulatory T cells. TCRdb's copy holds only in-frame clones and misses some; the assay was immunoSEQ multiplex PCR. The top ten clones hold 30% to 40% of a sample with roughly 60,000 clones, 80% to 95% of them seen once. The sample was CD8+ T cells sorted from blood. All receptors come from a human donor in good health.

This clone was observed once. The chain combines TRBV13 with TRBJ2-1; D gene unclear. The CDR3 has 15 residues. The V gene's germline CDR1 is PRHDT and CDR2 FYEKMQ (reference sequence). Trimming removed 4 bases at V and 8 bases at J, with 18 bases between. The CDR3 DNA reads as TGTGCCAGCAGCTCTCACATAATAGGAGTGGATGAGCAGTTCTTC. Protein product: CASSSHIIGVDEQFF.

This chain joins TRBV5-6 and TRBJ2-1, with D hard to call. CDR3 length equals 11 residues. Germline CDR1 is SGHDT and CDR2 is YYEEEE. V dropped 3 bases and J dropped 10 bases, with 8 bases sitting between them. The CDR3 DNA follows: TGTGCCAGCAGCTCCGGGCGGGAGCAGTTCTTC. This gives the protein CASSSGREQFF.

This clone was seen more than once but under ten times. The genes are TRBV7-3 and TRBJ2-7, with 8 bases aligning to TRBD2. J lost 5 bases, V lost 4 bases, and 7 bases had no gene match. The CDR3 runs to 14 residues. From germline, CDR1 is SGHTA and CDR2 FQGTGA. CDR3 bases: TGTGCCAGCAGCTCGGAGGCGGGGGGCCACGAGCAGTACTTC. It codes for CASSSEAGGHEQYF.

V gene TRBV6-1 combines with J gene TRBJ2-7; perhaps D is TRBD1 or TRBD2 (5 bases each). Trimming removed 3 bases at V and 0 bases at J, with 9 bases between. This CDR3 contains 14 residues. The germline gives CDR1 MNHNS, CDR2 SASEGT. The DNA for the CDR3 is TGTGCCAGCAGTGACCGGGACCACTCCTACGAGCAGTACTTC. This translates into CASSDRDHSYEQYF.

The CDR3 region has the DNA TGTGCCACCAGCAGCTCTAGCGGGGACTCCATTGAGGCAGATACGCAGTATTTT. It yields the protein CATSSSSGDSIEADTQYF. This chain connects TRBV15 to TRBJ2-3, with 9 nucleotides matching TRBD2. This CDR3 contains 18 residues. V shed 3 bases and J 4 bases; nucleotides not matched to a gene: 14. The germline V gene has CDR1 LNHNV and CDR2 YYDKDF (reference sequence).

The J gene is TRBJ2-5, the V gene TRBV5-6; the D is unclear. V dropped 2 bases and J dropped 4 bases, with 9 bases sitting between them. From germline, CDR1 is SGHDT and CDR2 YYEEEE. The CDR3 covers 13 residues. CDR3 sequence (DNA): TGTGCCAGCAGCTTAAGCTCCGGAGAGACCCAGTACTTC. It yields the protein CASSLSSGETQYF.

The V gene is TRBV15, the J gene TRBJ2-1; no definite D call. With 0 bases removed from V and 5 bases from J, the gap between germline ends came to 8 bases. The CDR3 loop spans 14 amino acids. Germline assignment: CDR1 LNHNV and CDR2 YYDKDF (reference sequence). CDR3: CATSRDSPHNEQFF. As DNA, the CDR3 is TGTGCCACCAGCAGAGATAGCCCCCACAATGAGCAGTTCTTC. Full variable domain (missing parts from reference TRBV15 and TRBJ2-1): DAMVIQNPRYQVTQFGKPVTLSCSQTLNHNVMYWYQQKSSQAPKLLFHYYDKDFNNEADTPDNFQSRRPNTSFCFLDIRSPGLGDTAMYLCATSRDSPHNEQFFGPGTRLTVL.

The CDR3 loop reads CASSGGTGREQYF. CDR3 DNA sequence: TGTGCCAGTAGTGGGGGGACAGGGCGCGAGCAGTACTTC. This chain uses TRBV19 with TRBJ2-7, with 9 positions matching TRBD1. The V and J ends lost 5 bases and 6 bases, in that order; junction bases with no gene match: 5. From germline, CDR1 is LNHDA and CDR2 SQIVND (reference sequence). The CDR3 extends over 13 amino acids.

CDR3 loop: CASSLGRGNTGELFF. The DNA for the CDR3 is TGTGCCAGCAGCTTAGGACGCGGGAACACCGGGGAGCTGTTTTTT. The chain recombines TRBV7-9 with TRBJ2-2; no reliable D call. CDR3 length equals 15 residues. Trimming removed 1 base from V and 1 base from J, with 7 bases in between. Germline CDR1 and CDR2: SEHNR and FQNEAQ (reference sequence).

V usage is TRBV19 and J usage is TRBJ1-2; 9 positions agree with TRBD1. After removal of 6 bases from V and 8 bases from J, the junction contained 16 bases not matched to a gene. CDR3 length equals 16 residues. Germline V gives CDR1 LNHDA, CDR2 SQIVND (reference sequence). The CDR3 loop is CASSATGQGRSGGYTF. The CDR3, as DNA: TGTGCCAGTAGCGCGACGGGACAGGGCCGTTCAGGAGGCTACACCTTC.

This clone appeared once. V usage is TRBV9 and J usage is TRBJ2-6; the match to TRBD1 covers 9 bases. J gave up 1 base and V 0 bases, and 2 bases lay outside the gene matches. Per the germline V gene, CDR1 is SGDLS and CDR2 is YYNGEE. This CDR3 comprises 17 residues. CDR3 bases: TGTGCCAGCAGCGTAGTACAGGGGGCTTCTGGGGCCAACGTCCTGACTTTC. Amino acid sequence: CASSVVQGASGANVLTF.

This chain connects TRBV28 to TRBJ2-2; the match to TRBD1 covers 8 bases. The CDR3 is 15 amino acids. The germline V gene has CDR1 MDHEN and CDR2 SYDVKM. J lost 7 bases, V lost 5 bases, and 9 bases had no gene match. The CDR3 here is CASSPAGGAGGELFF. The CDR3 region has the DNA TGTGCCAGCAGTCCCGCAGGGGGCGCGGGCGGGGAGCTGTTTTTT.

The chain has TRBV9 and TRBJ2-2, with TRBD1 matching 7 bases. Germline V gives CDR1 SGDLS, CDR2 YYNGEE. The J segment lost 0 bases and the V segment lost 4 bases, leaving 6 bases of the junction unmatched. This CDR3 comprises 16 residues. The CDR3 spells CASSPQGTANTGELFF. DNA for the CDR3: TGTGCCAGCAGCCCCCAGGGGACAGCGAACACCGGGGAGCTGTTTTTT.

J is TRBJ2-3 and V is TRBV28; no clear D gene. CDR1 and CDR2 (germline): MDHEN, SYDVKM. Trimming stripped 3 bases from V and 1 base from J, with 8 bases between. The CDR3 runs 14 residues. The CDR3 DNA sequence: TGTGCCAGCAGTTTCGATTATCGCACAGATACGCAGTATTTT. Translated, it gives CASSFDYRTDTQYF.